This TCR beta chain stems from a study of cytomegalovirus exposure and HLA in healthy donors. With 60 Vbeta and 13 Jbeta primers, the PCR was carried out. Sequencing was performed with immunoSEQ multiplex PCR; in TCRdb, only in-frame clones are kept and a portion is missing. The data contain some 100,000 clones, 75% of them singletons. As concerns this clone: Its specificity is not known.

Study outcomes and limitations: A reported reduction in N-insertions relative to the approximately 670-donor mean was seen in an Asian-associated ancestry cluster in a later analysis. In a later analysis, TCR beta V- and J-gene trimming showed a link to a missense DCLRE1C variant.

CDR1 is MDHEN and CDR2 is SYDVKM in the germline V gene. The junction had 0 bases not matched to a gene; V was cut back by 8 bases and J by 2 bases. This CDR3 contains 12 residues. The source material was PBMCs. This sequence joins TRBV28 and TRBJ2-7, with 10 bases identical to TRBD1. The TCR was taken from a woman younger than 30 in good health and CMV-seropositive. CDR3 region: CASGQGAYEQYF. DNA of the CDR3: TGTGCCAGCGGACAGGGGGCCTACGAGCAGTACTTC.